This T cell receptor (beta chain) was captured in a study of post-analysis software for immune sequencing data. Unique-molecular-identifier-tagged TCR beta cDNA libraries were used. Input of roughly 0.95 to 11 million T cells yielded around 460,000 cDNA molecules. TCRdb used MiXCR to reprocess the PCR reads, holding one entry per CDR3 protein. The sample has approximately 360,000 distinct CDR3 sequences, roughly 35% seen once. Study-wide results and limits: Four or five TRBV segments occurring more often in patients than controls included TRBV5-6, TRBV5-1 and TRBV20-1. Normalized Chao1 diversity was significantly lower in multiple sclerosis patients than in controls. By F measure, strong co-clustering occurred among samples prepared in the same batch.

Germline assignment: CDR1 SGHRS and CDR2 YFSETQ. The CDR3 sequence is 15 residues long. The germline V and J ends were trimmed by 4 bases and 4 bases, with 18 bases remaining between them. This clonotype was counted between two and nine times. Its target is not known. This TCR came from a girl aged 10-17 years with multiple sclerosis. The material sequenced was blood. This chain joins TRBV5-1 and TRBJ2-7; TRBD1 might be the D (5 bases). The CDR3 here is CASSRGSPVLYEQYF. The CDR3 DNA is TGCGCCAGCAGCAGGGGCTCCCCCGTATTATACGAGCAGTACTTC.